A selection of T cell receptor beta chains follows, all from one sample in a study of blood T cell repertoires in COVID-19. Clones were read by immunoSEQ multiplex PCR, and TCRdb kept only the in-frame ones, dropping some. The sample lists roughly 200,000 clones, approximately 89% occurring once. Sequenced input: PBMCs or T cells enriched from blood (not recorded which). The receptors come from a woman in her twenties or thirties with acute COVID-19. Both conserved end residues are part of each CDR3. A D gene is named only where the DNA matches it firmly.

D gene: TRBD1
J gene: TRBJ1-5
V gene: TRBV6-5
CDR3 DNA: TGTGCCACCGGACAGGGTTTGTCGGATCAGCCCCAGCATTTT
CDR3 protein: CATGQGLSDQPQHF

D gene: TRBD2
J gene: TRBJ2-7
V gene: TRBV28
CDR3 DNA: TGTGCCAGCAGCCGGGGGGGCGGTACCTACGAGCAGTACTTC
CDR3 protein: CASSRGGGTYEQYF

D gene: -
J gene: TRBJ1-4
V gene: TRBV9
CDR3 DNA: TGTGCCAGCAGCCCGATGGGGAGGGAGCGAGAAAAACTGTTTTTT
CDR3 protein: CASSPMGREREKLFF

D gene: TRBD1
J gene: TRBJ1-2
V gene: TRBV7-2
CDR3 DNA: TGTGCCAGCAGCTTAGGCAGGGGGCTCGGTGGCTACACCTTC
CDR3 protein: CASSLGRGLGGYTF

D gene: -
J gene: TRBJ2-5
V gene: TRBV7-2
CDR3 DNA: TGTGCCAGCAGCTTAATACCAGGGTACCAAGAGACCCAGTACTTC
CDR3 protein: CASSLIPGYQETQYF

D gene: -
J gene: TRBJ1-2
V gene: TRBV15
CDR3 DNA: TGTGCCACCAGCAGCCCTCGGGACAACCCCAATAGAGGCTACACCTTC
CDR3 protein: CATSSPRDNPNRGYTF

D gene: -
J gene: TRBJ1-4
V gene: TRBV5-6
CDR3 DNA: TGTGCCAGCAGCTTGGCTTACACAACTAATGAAAAACTGTTTTTT
CDR3 protein: CASSLAYTTNEKLFF

D gene: -
J gene: TRBJ1-6
V gene: TRBV24-1
CDR3 DNA: TGTGCCTCCCAACGACAGCATAATTCACCCCTCCACTTT
CDR3 protein: CASQRQHNSPLHF

D gene: -
J gene: TRBJ1-2
V gene: TRBV7-9
CDR3 DNA: TGTGCCAGCAGCTTAGCAGCAAGAATCGCCTATGGCTACACCTTC
CDR3 protein: CASSLAARIAYGYTF

D gene: -
J gene: TRBJ2-7
V gene: TRBV5-1
CDR3 DNA: TGCGCCAGCAGCTTGGCTGGAGCGGGCCTCTCCTACGAGCAGTACTTC
CDR3 protein: CASSLAGAGLSYEQYF

D gene: TRBD2
J gene: TRBJ2-5
V gene: TRBV9
CDR3 DNA: TGTGCCAGCAGCGCCGAGGGACTAGCGGGGGGACAAGAGACCCAGTACTTC
CDR3 protein: CASSAEGLAGGQETQYF

D gene: TRBD2
J gene: TRBJ2-3
V gene: TRBV13
CDR3 DNA: TGTGCCAGCAGCCTATGGCGACTAGCGGGGGGCACAGATACGCAGTATTTT
CDR3 protein: CASSLWRLAGGTDTQYF

D gene: -
J gene: TRBJ1-2
V gene: TRBV4-2
CDR3 DNA: TGTGCCAGCAGCCAAGAGGGGCTTGGCTACACCTTC
CDR3 protein: CASSQEGLGYTF

D gene: -
J gene: TRBJ2-7
V gene: TRBV4-2
CDR3 DNA: TGTGCCAGCAGCCAAGGAACGACAATCTACGAGCAGTACTTC
CDR3 protein: CASSQGTTIYEQYF

D gene: -
J gene: TRBJ1-2
V gene: TRBV5-1
CDR3 DNA: TGCGCCAGCAGCTCCGCCCGGCAGGGTGGGTATGGCTACACCTTC
CDR3 protein: CASSSARQGGYGYTF